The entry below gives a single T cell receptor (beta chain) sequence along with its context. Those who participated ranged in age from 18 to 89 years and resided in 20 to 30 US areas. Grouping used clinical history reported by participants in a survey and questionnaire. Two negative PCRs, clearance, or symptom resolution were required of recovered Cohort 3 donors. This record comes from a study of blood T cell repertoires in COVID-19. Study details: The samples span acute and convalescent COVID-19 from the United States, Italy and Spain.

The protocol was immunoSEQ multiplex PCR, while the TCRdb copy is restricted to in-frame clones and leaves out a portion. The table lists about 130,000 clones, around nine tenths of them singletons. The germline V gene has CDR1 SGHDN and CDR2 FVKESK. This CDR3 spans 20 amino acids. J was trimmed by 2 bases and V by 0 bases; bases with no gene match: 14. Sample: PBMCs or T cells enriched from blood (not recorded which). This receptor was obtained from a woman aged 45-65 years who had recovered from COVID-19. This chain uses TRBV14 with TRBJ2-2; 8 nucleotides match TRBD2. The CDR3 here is CASSQDGRRGAYINTGELFF. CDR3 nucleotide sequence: TGTGCCAGCAGCCAAGATGGTAGGCGGGGGGCTTACATAAACACCGGGGAGCTGTTTTTT.